This TCR beta chain stems from a study of blood T cell repertoires in COVID-19. Per the authors' pipeline: The authors estimated nucleated cell counts from reference gene primer amplification. Using immunoSEQ multiplex PCR, the repertoire was profiled, and TCRdb retains in-frame clones only, with some absent. V and J calls and clone size follow that table, whereas D and trimming were derived from the DNA. The table has 400,000 or so clones, over 75% seen once. The sequence was obtained from a man aged 25 to 45 who had recovered from COVID-19. Specimen: PBMCs or T cells enriched from blood (not recorded which).

For the CDR3, the DNA is TGTGCCAACAAGGCGACTTCTGGAAACACCATATATTTT. Amino acids: CANKATSGNTIYF. This sequence joins TRBV12-3 or TRBV12-4 and TRBJ1-3, with unresolved D. CDR3 length equals 13 residues. V was shortened by 10 bases and J by 1 base, with 11 bases between the two germline ends.